This entry lists 11 T cell receptor beta chains sequenced from one sample in a study of blood T cell repertoires in COVID-19. Assay used: immunoSEQ multiplex PCR; TCRdb lists only in-frame clones, some missing. Of roughly 140,000 clones detected, approximately 91% appear once; the ten largest clones hold roughly a tenth. The sequenced material came from peripheral blood. All receptors come from a man aged 50-59 years with active or convalescent COVID-19.

This clone was seen a single time. This sequence joins TRBV7-9 and TRBJ1-1; 10 bases match TRBD1. The CDR3 length is 17 residues. Germline lookup yields CDR1 SEHNR and CDR2 FQNEAQ (reference sequence). V was pared by 5 bases and J by 5 bases, with 14 bases of the junction left unmatched. CDR3 nucleotides: TGTGCCAGCAGCCCGCTGACAGGGGGCGCAAGTCGGACTGAAGCTTTCTTT. Its translation is CASSPLTGGASRTEAFF.

The J gene is TRBJ2-3, the V gene TRBV2, with D possibly TRBD2 on 5 matching bases. Trimming left V 7 bases short and J 3 bases short, with 11 bases between. The CDR3 is made up of 13 amino acids. The germline CDR1 and CDR2 sequences are SNHLY and FYNNEI. In nucleotides, the CDR3 is TGTGCCAGCATAAATAGGAGGACAGATACGCAGTATTTT. It translates to CASINRRTDTQYF. The full variable domain, completed using reference TRBV2 and TRBJ2-3, is EPEVTQTPSHQVTQMGQEVILRCVPISNHLYFYWYRQILGQKVEFLVSFYNNEISEKSEIFDDQFSVERPDGSNFTLKIRSTKLEDSAMYFCASINRRTDTQYFGPGTRLTVL.

This clone turned up a few times. The rearrangement joins TRBV19 to TRBJ2-7; TRBD1 matches 10 bases. This CDR3 is built from 16 residues. V was pared by 4 bases and J by 7 bases, with 13 bases of the junction left unmatched. Per germline, CDR1 LNHDA and CDR2 SQIVND (reference sequence). CDR3 amino acids: CASSTQPGTGVFEQYF. DNA of the CDR3: TGTGCCAGTAGTACACAACCCGGGACAGGGGTTTTTGAGCAGTACTTC.

The genes are TRBV9 and TRBJ2-7; D gene ambiguous. There are 15 residues in the CDR3. Trimming took 0 bases from V and 1 from J, leaving 11 bases between them. Germline V gives CDR1 SGDLS, CDR2 YYNGEE. The CDR3 DNA reads TGTGCCAGCAGCGTAGGGGTCGTCGGGTCCTACGAGCAGTACTTC. Its translation: CASSVGVVGSYEQYF. The complete variable domain, with remaining parts taken from reference TRBV9 and TRBJ2-7, reads DSGVTQTPKHLITATGQRVTLRCSPRSGDLSVYWYQQSLDQGLQFLIQYYNGEERAKGNILERFSAQQFPDLHSELNLSSLELGDSALYFCASSVGVVGSYEQYFGPGTRLTVT.

J is TRBJ1-3 and V is TRBV7-9; D is perhaps TRBD1 (5 bases). Germline V lookup: CDR1 SEHNR, CDR2 FQNEAQ (reference sequence). The CDR3 runs to 17 residues. The ends were cut back, 4 bases at V and 0 bases at J, with 16 bases in the middle. The CDR3 bases are TGTGCCAGCAGCTCAAACCAGGGTCTCTTCTCTGGAAACACCATATATTTT. Translated, it gives CASSSNQGLFSGNTIYF.

The chain uses TRBV12-3 or TRBV12-4 and TRBJ2-7, with D unclear. Trimming removed 1 base from V and 6 bases from J, with 10 bases in between. There are 13 residues in the CDR3. The CDR3 bases are TGTGCCAGCAGTTTAGACGCCTTTAGCGAGCAGTACTTC. It specifies CASSLDAFSEQYF.

This chain connects TRBV27 to TRBJ1-5; D gene uncertain. Trimming pared 5 bases from V and 6 bases from J, leaving 11 bases between. Germline CDR1 reads MNHEY; CDR2 reads SMNVEV (reference sequence). The CDR3 consists of 13 residues. The CDR3 loop is CASSVLSGQPQHF. The CDR3 DNA reads as TGTGCCAGCAGTGTCCTCTCCGGTCAGCCCCAGCATTTT.

The chain has TRBV4-2 and TRBJ1-5; D is possibly TRBD1 (6 bases). The V gene's germline CDR1 is LGHNA and CDR2 YNFKEQ. Trimming cost V 3 bases and J 0 bases, with 12 bases left between them. The CDR3 covers 16 residues. The CDR3 bases are TGTGCCAGCAGCCAGTCCGGGACATATAGCAATCAGCCCCAGCATTTT. This sequence encodes CASSQSGTYSNQPQHF.

V and J are TRBV28 and TRBJ2-7; 9 nucleotides match TRBD2. The CDR3 consists of 16 residues. CDR1 and CDR2 from the germline V gene are MDHEN and SYDVKM. Trimming cost V 3 bases and J 5 bases; bases outside gene matches: 11. The CDR3 DNA sequence: TGTGCCAGCAGTTTCCGGGGTGGACTAGCGATAAACGAGCAGTACTTC. Translated: CASSFRGGLAINEQYF.

V gene TRBV15 combines with J gene TRBJ2-7, with 8 nucleotides matching TRBD2. J was trimmed by 0 bases and V by 1 base; bases with no gene match: 5. Germline V gives CDR1 LNHNV, CDR2 YYDKDF (reference sequence). CDR3 length: 16 amino acids. The CDR3 protein is CATSRVLADFSYEQYF. CDR3 in DNA: TGTGCCACCAGCAGAGTACTAGCGGACTTCTCCTACGAGCAGTACTTC. Supplemented by reference TRBV15 and TRBJ2-7, the full variable domain reads DAMVIQNPRYQVTQFGKPVTLSCSQTLNHNVMYWYQQKSSQAPKLLFHYYDKDFNNEADTPDNFQSRRPNTSFCFLDIRSPGLGDTAMYLCATSRVLADFSYEQYFGPGTRLTVT.

Concerning this clone: The same CDR3 arises from other DNA sequences in this sample as well. The chain links TRBV11-2 to TRBJ2-2, with TRBD2 identical over 13 bases. Germline trimming cut 4 bases from V and 3 bases from J; bases unmatched to any gene: 5. Germline assignment: CDR1 SGHAT and CDR2 FQNNGV. The CDR3 has 17 amino acids. This CDR3 reads CASSSGLAGVYTGELFF. In nucleotides, the CDR3 is TGTGCCAGCAGCTCCGGACTAGCGGGAGTTTACACCGGGGAGCTGTTTTTT. Using reference TRBV11-2 and TRBJ2-2 for the parts outside the CDR3, the full variable domain is EAGVAQSPRYKIIEKRQSVAFWCNPISGHATLYWYQQILGQGPKLLIQFQNNGVVDDSQLPKDRFSAERLKGVDSTLKIQPAKLEDSAVYLCASSSGLAGVYTGELFFGEGSRLTVL.